What follows are 18 T cell receptor beta chains derived from one specimen sequenced in a study of blood T cell repertoires in COVID-19. Measured with immunoSEQ multiplex PCR; TCRdb has only the in-frame clones, and not every one. Among hundreds of thousands of clones, more than 75% were seen once, and the ten largest hold around 3%. The sample was PBMCs or T cells enriched from blood (not recorded which). These receptors were taken from a woman aged 25 to 39 who had recovered from COVID-19.

The chain links TRBV18 to TRBJ2-7; maybe TRBD2 (6 bases). Trimming removed 0 bases at V and 4 bases at J, with 10 bases between. This CDR3 region has 14 residues. Germline V gene sequence: CDR1 KGHSH, CDR2 LQKENI. DNA for the CDR3: TGTGCCAGCTCACCACCCTTCGGGAGTTACGAGCAGTACTTC. It translates to CASSPPFGSYEQYF.

The chain is built from TRBV19 and TRBJ2-3; D perhaps matches TRBD2 (7 bases). The germline V and J ends were trimmed by 3 bases and 4 bases, with 14 bases remaining between them. Germline loops: CDR1 LNHDA, CDR2 SQIVND (reference sequence). The CDR3 contains 15 residues. The CDR3 nucleotides are TGTGCCAGTAGTATGGAGGGGGGGGGCGCAGATACGCAGTATTTT. Protein: CASSMEGGGADTQYF. Looking up the rest from reference TRBV19 and TRBJ2-3 gives the full variable domain: DGGITQSPKYLFRKEGQNVTLSCEQNLNHDAMYWYRQDPGQGLRLIYYSQIVNDFQKGDIAEGYSVSREKKESFPLTVTSAQKNPTAFYLCASSMEGGGADTQYFGPGTRLTVL.

This clone appeared once. This chain uses TRBV27 with TRBJ2-7, with 8 bases identical to TRBD1. Germline V CDR1 and CDR2: MNHEY, SMNVEV (reference sequence). V gave up 2 bases and J gave up 6 bases; unmatched junction bases: 6. CDR3 size: 14 residues. The CDR3 bases are TGTGCCAGCAGTTTAGGACAGGGTCTAGGCGAGCAGTACTTC. Amino acids: CASSLGQGLGEQYF.

There are a few counts of this clone. V gene TRBV10-3 combines with J gene TRBJ1-6; TRBD1 aligns across 7 bases. The CDR3 length is 14 residues. V was pared by 2 bases and J by 10 bases, with 5 bases of the junction left unmatched. Germline V gene sequence: CDR1 ENHRY, CDR2 SYGVKD. The CDR3, as DNA: TGTGCCATCAGTGAGGACAGGGAGTCCTCACCCCTCCACTTT. This sequence encodes CAISEDRESSPLHF.

The chain has TRBV3-1 (or the pseudogene TRBV3-2) and TRBJ2-3; maybe TRBD2 (5 bases). The length of the CDR3 is 15 residues. The germline V gene encodes CDR1 LGHDT and CDR2 YNNKEL (reference sequence). Trimming left V 5 bases short and J 0 bases short, with 12 bases between. The CDR3 DNA reads as TGTGCCAGCAGCAAACGACTACCTAGCACAGATACGCAGTATTTT. Residues: CASSKRLPSTDTQYF.

The chain joins TRBV29-1 to TRBJ2-2; 7 bases fit TRBD2. The CDR3 loop spans 15 amino acids. Germline assignment: CDR1 SQVTM and CDR2 ANQGSEA. With V trimmed by 0 bases and J by 3 bases, 4 bases remained unmatched. CDR3 in amino acids: CSVEDGGTHTGELFF. The CDR3 coding sequence is TGCAGCGTTGAAGACGGGGGGACTCACACCGGGGAGCTGTTTTTT.

V and J are TRBV2 and TRBJ1-5, with TRBD1 matching over 11 bases. V shed 5 bases and J 3 bases; nucleotides not matched to a gene: 6. Germline loops: CDR1 SNHLY, CDR2 FYNNEI. The length of the CDR3 is 16 residues. In DNA, the CDR3 is TGTGCCAGCAGTTCCGGGACAGGGGGTTCCAATCAGCCCCAGCATTTT. It codes for CASSSGTGGSNQPQHF.

The chain combines TRBV5-1 with TRBJ2-7, with TRBD1 matching 9 bases. The junction had 6 bases not matched to a gene; V was cut back by 4 bases and J by 7 bases. Germline lookup yields CDR1 SGHRS and CDR2 YFSETQ. This CDR3 has 13 amino acids. CDR3 nucleotide sequence: TGCGCCAGCAGCGATACGACAGGGGGAGAGCAGTACTTC. Its protein is CASSDTTGGEQYF.

This chain's CDR3 is CASSPSGDRTYEQYF. Written as DNA, the CDR3 is TGTGCCAGCAGTCCGTCCGGGGACAGGACCTACGAGCAGTACTTC. The chain is built from TRBV6-5 and TRBJ2-7, with 8 positions matching TRBD1. Unmatched junction bases numbered 8, after V lost 5 bases and J lost 2 bases. The germline gives CDR1 MNHEY, CDR2 SVGAGI. The CDR3 runs to 15 residues.

The chain uses TRBV27 and TRBJ1-5; TRBD1 agrees at 9 bases. V was pared by 6 bases and J by 2 bases, with 8 bases of the junction left unmatched. The CDR3 extends over 16 amino acids. Germline V gene lookup returns CDR1 MNHEY and CDR2 SMNVEV (reference sequence). The CDR3 sequence is CASSRTGVLGNQPQHF. CDR3 in DNA: TGTGCCAGCAGCCGGACAGGGGTTTTGGGCAATCAGCCCCAGCATTTT.

The rearrangement links TRBV9 to TRBJ1-1; 7 bases are shared with TRBD1. With V trimmed by 0 bases and J by 3 bases, 5 bases remained unmatched. The germline CDR1 and CDR2 sequences are SGDLS and YYNGEE. The CDR3 totals 15 residues. CDR3 nucleotide sequence: TGTGCCAGCAGCGTAGCGAAAGGGGGCCACACTGAAGCTTTCTTT. This gives the protein CASSVAKGGHTEAFF.

This rearrangement joins TRBV10-2 to TRBJ1-3; 8 positions agree with TRBD1. CDR1 and CDR2 (germline): WSHSY, SAAADI. The J segment lost 4 bases and the V segment lost 6 bases, leaving 8 bases of the junction unmatched. The CDR3 loop spans 15 amino acids. The CDR3 loop reads CASRNPGGDGNTIYF. CDR3 bases: TGCGCCAGCAGAAACCCAGGGGGCGACGGAAACACCATATATTTT.

The J gene is TRBJ1-3, the V gene TRBV27; the match to TRBD1 covers 7 bases. J gave up 6 bases and V 5 bases, and 13 bases lay outside the gene matches. This CDR3 has 16 amino acids. Germline CDR1 reads MNHEY; CDR2 reads SMNVEV (reference sequence). Written as DNA, the CDR3 is TGTGCCAGCAGTGGGGACAGTAGGACAGCGGAAAACACCATATATTTT. Translating it yields CASSGDSRTAENTIYF.

J is TRBJ2-1 and V is TRBV7-6; possible D gene TRBD2, 6 bases. Trimming pared 2 bases from V and 2 bases from J, leaving 22 bases between. The length of the CDR3 is 19 residues. The germline V gene has CDR1 SGHVS and CDR2 FNYEAQ. The CDR3 DNA follows: TGTGCCAGCAGCTTATGGCCCAACAAGATAGCGGTTACCTACAATGAGCAGTTCTTC. Protein sequence: CASSLWPNKIAVTYNEQFF.

The rearrangement uses TRBV5-1 and TRBJ2-1, with D perhaps matching TRBD2 (5 bases). Germline V gene sequence: CDR1 SGHRS, CDR2 YFSETQ. The CDR3 is 14 residues long. V gave up 4 bases and J gave up 3 bases, with 11 bases separating them. CDR3 sequence reads: CASSPGNNYNEQFF. The CDR3 nucleotides read TGCGCCAGCAGCCCCGGGAATAACTACAATGAGCAGTTCTTC.

CDR3 DNA sequence: TGTGCCAGCTCACGGGTGGACGTACCAGGGGAGCAGTTCTTC. Residues: CASSRVDVPGEQFF. The V gene is TRBV18, the J gene TRBJ2-1; D may be TRBD1 (5 bases). The ends were cut back, 4 bases at V and 10 bases at J, with 17 bases in the middle. CDR3 size: 14 residues. Germline CDR1 KGHSH, CDR2 LQKENI.

The V gene is TRBV5-6, the J gene TRBJ1-1; weak D call: TRBD1 (6 bases). Trimming removed 2 bases from V and 4 bases from J, with 12 bases in between. Per germline, CDR1 SGHDT and CDR2 YYEEEE. This CDR3 spans 14 amino acids. CDR3 residues: CASSLVGALTEAFF. CDR3 nucleotides: TGTGCCAGCAGCTTAGTGGGGGCCCTCACTGAAGCTTTCTTT.

The chain is built from TRBV4-1 and TRBJ2-7, with D tentatively TRBD1 (5 bases). Germline V gives CDR1 MGHRA, CDR2 YSYEKL. The CDR3 runs to 17 residues. V shed 1 base and J shed 3 bases, with 19 bases lying between them. As DNA, the CDR3 is TGCGCCAGCAGCCAAGGGTTGGTCGGCAGGACACACTACGAGCAGTACTTC. Residues: CASSQGLVGRTHYEQYF.